This T cell receptor beta chain was captured by sequencing in a study of graft-versus-host responses after intestinal transplantation. The CDR3 consists of 15 residues. CDR1 LNHDA and CDR2 SQIVND come from the germline V gene (reference sequence). V lost 3 bases and J lost 0, with 12 bases in between. The method was immunoSEQ multiplex PCR; TCRdb's version includes in-frame clones alone and lacks a portion of them. The data hold about 78,000 clones, with roughly 84% observed a single time. The study's findings and limits: Present in recipient marrow, GvH clones included some that appeared first in ileum or blood. Early post-transplant HvG declines showed an association with peak circulating GvH clone levels. Individuals who had graft-donor T cell macrochimerism had allografts that showed high graft-versus-host to host-versus-graft clonal ratios.

Details on this clone: The antigen is undetermined.

The chain carries TRBV19 and TRBJ2-7; D is unresolved. This sequence originates from a human donor who was the organ donor for an intestinal transplant. The input for sequencing was unstimulated CD8+ T cells sorted from spleen or lymph node cells, taken before transplant. The CDR3 loop is CASSMESGPSYEQYF. CDR3 sequence (DNA): TGTGCCAGTAGTATGGAGTCGGGCCCCTCCTACGAGCAGTACTTC.